The rows below give T cell receptor beta chains drawn from one sample of a study of blood T cell repertoires in COVID-19. Assay: immunoSEQ multiplex PCR; the TCRdb copy retains only in-frame clones and omits some. Of roughly 150,000 clones listed, 70% to 90% are singletons. The sequenced sample was peripheral blood. The receptors shown here come from a human donor in a cohort sampled during active COVID-19. Both conserved end residues are part of each CDR3. Fields, in order: D gene, V gene, clone size, J gene, CDR3 protein, CDR3 DNA. The D gene is left open where the match is weak. Expanded clones are given a class, and other clones once, few, many or no size at all.

TRBD1,TRBV9,NA,TRBJ1-3,CASSVEGQGGNTIYF,TGTGCCAGCAGCGTAGAAGGACAGGGAGGAAACACCATATATTTT
NA,TRBV30,NA,TRBJ2-3,CAWSQDGGLGTQYF,TGTGCCTGGAGTCAGGACGGGGGGCTGGGTACGCAGTATTTT
NA,TRBV2,NA,TRBJ2-7,CASSDVGDSYEQYF,TGTGCCAGCAGTGATGTAGGGGACTCCTACGAGCAGTACTTC
NA,TRBV5-1,once,TRBJ1-6,CASSLGLTGTSLNSYNSPLHF,TGCGCCAGCAGCTTGGGTCTAACAGGGACCTCCTTAAACTCCTATAATTCACCCCTCCACTTT
TRBD1,TRBV5-1,NA,TRBJ1-1,CASRHAAGTGLTEAFF,TGCGCCAGCAGGCACGCCGCCGGGACAGGGTTGACTGAAGCTTTCTTT
TRBD1,TRBV15,once,TRBJ2-7,CATSQQGRAADEQYF,TGTGCCACCTCTCAACAGGGGCGCGCAGCCGACGAGCAGTACTTC
NA,TRBV3-1/TRBV3-2,NA,TRBJ2-2,CASSRTESNTGELFF,TGTGCCAGCAGCCGAACGGAGTCAAACACCGGGGAGCTGTTTTTT
NA,TRBV29-1,NA,TRBJ1-3,CSVDPRGDGNTIYF,TGCAGCGTTGACCCCAGGGGAGATGGAAACACCATATATTTT
NA,TRBV7-6,NA,TRBJ2-6,CASSLALASGANVLTF,TGTGCCAGCAGCTTAGCACTAGCCTCTGGGGCCAACGTCCTGACTTTC
NA,TRBV5-1,NA,TRBJ1-5,CASSLASGDQPQHF,TGCGCCAGCAGCTTGGCGTCAGGGGATCAGCCCCAGCATTTT
TRBD1,TRBV7-8,NA,TRBJ1-2,CASSYTGGGYTF,TGTGCCAGCAGTTATACAGGGGGCGGCTACACCTTC
TRBD1,TRBV3-1/TRBV3-2,NA,TRBJ1-6,CASSLDRGHSPLHF,TGTGCCAGCAGCCTTGACAGGGGGCATTCACCCCTCCACTTT
NA,TRBV10-3,once,TRBJ1-6,CAISAARQIGPTYNSPLHF,TGTGCCATCAGTGCCGCTAGACAGATAGGACCTACCTATAATTCACCCCTCCACTTT
NA,TRBV6-2/TRBV6-3,few,TRBJ2-7,CASSNPGLLVGDEQYF,TGTGCCAGCAGCAACCCGGGACTCCTTGTGGGGGACGAGCAGTACTTC
TRBD1,TRBV6-5,NA,TRBJ2-1,CASSKRDSYNEQFF,TGTGCCAGCAGTAAACGGGACAGCTACAATGAGCAGTTCTTC
NA,TRBV27,NA,TRBJ1-2,CASSYQGNYGYTF,TGTGCCAGCAGCTATCAGGGGAACTATGGCTACACCTTC
NA,TRBV20-1,NA,TRBJ1-2,CSASTANYGYTF,TGCAGTGCTAGTACAGCTAACTATGGCTACACCTTC
TRBD1,TRBV25-1,NA,TRBJ2-3,CASSVGQGRGTDTQYF,TGTGCCAGCAGTGTGGGACAGGGTAGGGGCACAGATACGCAGTATTTT
NA,TRBV10-2,NA,TRBJ1-2,CASSEPREVAGYTF,TGCGCCAGCAGTGAACCACGGGAGGTGGCCGGCTACACCTTC
NA,TRBV6-5,NA,TRBJ1-2,CASSYRQSYGYTF,TGTGCCAGCAGTTACCGACAGTCTTACGGCTACACCTTC
NA,TRBV4-1,once,TRBJ2-5,CASSQALYQETQYF,TGCGCCAGCAGCCAAGCCCTGTACCAAGAGACCCAGTACTTC
TRBD1,TRBV5-1,NA,TRBJ1-1,CASSLEPQGAGTEAFF,TGCGCCAGCAGCTTGGAGCCACAGGGGGCGGGGACTGAAGCTTTCTTT
TRBD1,TRBV6-6,NA,TRBJ1-5,CASSPARTGGTSNQPQHF,TGTGCCAGCAGTCCCGCCCGGACAGGGGGTACTAGCAATCAGCCCCAGCATTTT
TRBD1,TRBV7-2,NA,TRBJ2-1,CASSPGQGAYHEQFF,TGTGCCAGCAGCCCGGGACAGGGGGCGTACCATGAGCAGTTCTTC
NA,TRBV7-9,NA,TRBJ2-5,CASSLVQQETQYF,TGTGCCAGCAGCTTAGTGCAGCAAGAGACCCAGTACTTC
NA,TRBV18,NA,TRBJ2-6,CASSPRGSDPSGANVLTF,TGTGCCAGCTCACCAAGGGGGTCCGATCCCTCTGGGGCCAACGTCCTGACTTTC
TRBD2,TRBV4-2,NA,TRBJ2-1,CASSQSAGGSYNEQFF,TGTGCCAGCAGCCAATCCGCGGGGGGCTCCTACAATGAGCAGTTCTTC
TRBD1,TRBV5-5,NA,TRBJ1-1,CASSWQQGASTEAFF,TGTGCCAGCAGCTGGCAACAGGGGGCGTCCACTGAAGCTTTCTTT
NA,TRBV25-1,NA,TRBJ2-7,CASSQQGYDFYEQYF,TGTGCCAGCAGTCAGCAGGGGTATGACTTCTACGAGCAGTACTTC
TRBD1,TRBV24-1,NA,TRBJ2-7,CATSDHRDSLYEQYF,TGTGCCACCAGTGACCACCGGGACAGCCTCTACGAGCAGTACTTC
TRBD1,TRBV7-9,NA,TRBJ1-2,CASSLAGGNGYTF,TGTGCCAGCAGCTTAGCAGGGGGCAATGGCTACACCTTC
TRBD1,TRBV2,NA,TRBJ1-1,CASRPETGGNTEAFF,TGTGCCAGCAGACCTGAGACAGGGGGAAACACTGAAGCTTTCTTT
NA,TRBV10-3,NA,TRBJ1-1,CAIRDRLSTEAFF,TGTGCCATCAGGGACAGATTATCCACTGAAGCTTTCTTT
NA,TRBV7-2,NA,TRBJ2-7,CASSSTGIKSYEQYF,TGTGCCAGCAGCTCAACAGGGATCAAGTCCTACGAGCAGTACTTC
NA,TRBV11-2,NA,TRBJ2-1,CASSLDSSSYNEQFF,TGTGCCAGCAGCTTAGATTCGAGCTCCTACAATGAGCAGTTCTTC
NA,TRBV7-2,NA,TRBJ2-3,CASSLVGAADTQYF,TGTGCCAGCAGCTTAGTTGGGGCTGCAGATACGCAGTATTTT
NA,TRBV20-1,NA,TRBJ2-7,CSAGDSYEQYF,TGCAGTGCTGGCGACAGCTACGAGCAGTACTTC
NA,TRBV27,NA,TRBJ1-5,CASSLGGPSGAPQHF,TGTGCCAGCAGTTTAGGGGGCCCTAGCGGCGCGCCCCAGCATTTT
TRBD1,TRBV11-2,NA,TRBJ2-3,CASSWGRGRETDTQYF,TGTGCCAGCAGCTGGGGCAGGGGGCGCGAGACAGATACGCAGTATTTT
NA,TRBV25-1,NA,TRBJ1-2,CASSARQGYGYTF,TGTGCCAGCAGTGCTCGGCAGGGTTATGGCTACACCTTC
NA,TRBV19,NA,TRBJ2-6,CASSIVRGRGISGANVLTF,TGTGCCAGTAGTATAGTAAGGGGCAGGGGAATTTCTGGGGCCAACGTCCTGACTTTC
NA,TRBV27,NA,TRBJ2-7,CASSPQTGEQYF,TGTGCCAGCAGTCCCCAGACAGGCGAGCAGTACTTC
NA,TRBV27,NA,TRBJ1-3,CASSPLAGVEGNTIYF,TGTGCCAGCAGCCCCTTGGCCGGGGTGGAGGGAAACACCATATATTTT
NA,TRBV9,NA,TRBJ2-5,CASSVSGSARETQYF,TGTGCCAGCAGCGTTTCAGGGTCGGCTAGGGAGACCCAGTACTTC
NA,TRBV5-1,NA,TRBJ1-5,CASTPGGFRGQPQHF,TGCGCCAGCACCCCGGGGGGATTCCGCGGTCAGCCCCAGCATTTT
TRBD1,TRBV19,NA,TRBJ1-2,CASSIPLDRERFYGYTF,TGTGCCAGTAGTATACCCCTTGACAGGGAGCGATTTTATGGCTACACCTTC
NA,TRBV19,NA,TRBJ1-2,CASRERGSYGYTF,TGTGCCAGTAGGGAAAGGGGCTCCTATGGCTACACCTTC
NA,TRBV25-1,NA,TRBJ2-3,CASSVTDTQYF,TGTGCCAGCAGCGTCACAGATACGCAGTATTTT
TRBD2,TRBV5-1,NA,TRBJ2-5,CASSLPRTSGAQETQYF,TGCGCCAGCAGCTTGCCCCGGACTAGCGGGGCTCAAGAGACCCAGTACTTC
TRBD1,TRBV4-1,few,TRBJ1-4,CASSQETGDNEKLFF,TGCGCCAGCAGCCAAGAGACAGGGGATAATGAAAAACTGTTTTTT
NA,TRBV10-3,NA,TRBJ2-3,CAISEGAYARDTQYF,TGTGCCATCAGTGAGGGAGCCTATGCACGAGATACGCAGTATTTT
NA,TRBV12-3/TRBV12-4,NA,TRBJ2-7,CASSYLGQQYF,TGTGCCAGCAGTTACCTGGGGCAGCAGTACTTC
NA,TRBV10-3,NA,TRBJ2-7,CAIRRGKSSYEQYF,TGTGCCATCAGGAGGGGGAAAAGCTCCTACGAGCAGTACTTC
TRBD2,TRBV9,NA,TRBJ2-5,CASSVGGLQETQYF,TGTGCCAGCAGCGTAGGGGGACTACAAGAGACCCAGTACTTC